A single TCR beta chain is shown here with its context. This specimen comes from a study of blood T cell repertoires in COVID-19. TCRdb keeps only in-frame clones here, not all; method: immunoSEQ multiplex PCR. The data show around 300,000 clones, around 89% seen once. In germline, CDR1 is LNHDA, CDR2 SQIVND (reference sequence). The CDR3 runs 13 residues. Trimming left V 3 bases short and J 6 bases short, with 10 bases between. This chain connects TRBV19 to TRBJ2-3; D call uncertain. Sequenced material: peripheral blood. This receptor was identified in a woman aged 45-60 years with active or convalescent COVID-19. The CDR3 here is CASSIRVVDTQYF. CDR3 sequence (DNA): TGTGCCAGTAGTATTAGAGTGGTGGATACGCAGTATTTT.